The 27 T cell receptor beta chains presented below share a single source sample, sequenced in a study of blood T cell repertoires in COVID-19. Libraries were prepared by immunoSEQ multiplex PCR; TCRdb keeps only in-frame clonotypes and omits some of them. Of roughly 200,000 clones detected, 70% to 90% appear once; the ten largest clones hold about 6.8%. Sequenced input: peripheral blood. The receptors stem from a woman aged 40 to 50 who had recovered from COVID-19.

Points on this clone: A read error may account for a junction end that differs from germline. The V and J genes are TRBV12-3 or TRBV12-4 and TRBJ2-1; 9 positions agree with TRBD2. This CDR3 has 12 residues. In DNA form, the CDR3 reads TGCGCCGCCGCTAGCGGGAAGTCTGAGCAGTTCTTC. It codes for CAAASGKSEQFF.

V usage is TRBV7-9 and J usage is TRBJ2-1; 9 bases align to TRBD2. Germline V gene sequence: CDR1 SEHNR, CDR2 FQNEAQ (reference sequence). The CDR3 sequence is 15 residues long. The V gene end was trimmed by 5 bases and the J gene end by 6 bases; junction bases not matched to a gene: 8. The CDR3 nucleotides are TGTGCCAGCAGCAGTAGCGGGAGCACGACCAATGAGCAGTTCTTC. Its translation: CASSSSGSTTNEQFF.

V is TRBV3-1 (or the pseudogene TRBV3-2) and J is TRBJ2-7; 10 bases agree with TRBD2. Trimming at V came to 3 bases and at J to 7 bases, leaving 12 bases not matched to a gene. The CDR3 covers 16 residues. Germline V CDR1 and CDR2: LGHDT, YNNKEL (reference sequence). CDR3 sequence (DNA): TGTGCCAGCAGCCAGGCAGGACTAGCGGACCGTAAAGAGCAGTACTTC. Translation: CASSQAGLADRKEQYF.

The V call is TRBV7-2, the J call TRBJ2-7, with D tentatively TRBD2 (6 bases). Germline V gene lookup returns CDR1 SGHTA and CDR2 FQGNSA. Trimming cost V 6 bases and J 5 bases, with 17 bases left between them. The CDR3 is 14 amino acids. CDR3 sequence (DNA): TGTGCCAGCAGTCCGAACGGGGGATGGGACGAGCAGTACTTC. This codes for CASSPNGGWDEQYF.

The chain carries TRBV7-3 and TRBJ2-3; TRBD2 aligns across 12 bases. With V trimmed by 5 bases and J by 5 bases, 8 bases remained unmatched. CDR3 length: 16 amino acids. The V gene's germline CDR1 is SGHTA and CDR2 FQGTGA. The CDR3 DNA reads TGTGCCAGCAGCGAGACTAGCGGGAGCGGGAAAGATACGCAGTATTTT. This translates into CASSETSGSGKDTQYF.

This clone has just one count. This rearrangement joins TRBV19 to TRBJ2-1; 11 positions match TRBD2. V was pared by 8 bases and J by 6 bases, with 3 bases of the junction left unmatched. The V gene's germline CDR1 is LNHDA and CDR2 SQIVND (reference sequence). The CDR3 runs 13 residues. CDR3 DNA: TGTGCCAGTTCTGGACTAGCGGGCAATGAGCAGTTCTTC. Amino acids: CASSGLAGNEQFF.

This clone was picked up one time. The chain recombines TRBV6-5 with TRBJ1-2; 7 bases agree with TRBD1. Germline V CDR1 and CDR2: MNHEY, SVGAGI. The CDR3 totals 14 residues. Trimming took 4 bases from V and 8 from J; bases not matched to a gene: 10. In DNA, the CDR3 is TGTGCCAGCAGTTCGGAACAGGGGCGTTGGGGCTACACCTTC. It specifies CASSSEQGRWGYTF.

The V gene is TRBV28, the J gene TRBJ1-4, with 8 bases lining up with TRBD1. The length of the CDR3 is 15 residues. J was trimmed by 8 bases and V by 5 bases; bases with no gene match: 10. Germline V lookup: CDR1 MDHEN, CDR2 SYDVKM. The CDR3 bases are TGTGCCAGCAGTACACTCGGGACAGGAGCCGAAAAACTGTTTTTT. It specifies CASSTLGTGAEKLFF.

The chain uses TRBV7-2 and TRBJ1-1; 8 nucleotides agree with TRBD1. Germline V gives CDR1 SGHTA, CDR2 FQGNSA. The CDR3 extends over 14 amino acids. With V trimmed by 5 bases and J by 11 bases, 13 bases remained unmatched. The CDR3 is CASSGGVDRALAFF. The CDR3 bases are TGTGCCAGCAGCGGGGGGGTGGACAGGGCTTTGGCTTTCTTT.

The chain recombines TRBV4-3 with TRBJ1-2; D is uncertain. V lost 0 bases and J 2 bases, leaving 13 bases between the germline ends. Germline values: CDR1 LGHNA, CDR2 YSLEER. The CDR3 contains 16 residues. CDR3 nucleotide sequence: TGCGCCAGCAGCCAAGATTTAGCGAACACCAACTATGGCTACACCTTC. Protein: CASSQDLANTNYGYTF.

The chain is built from TRBV10-3 and TRBJ2-7; TRBD2 agrees at 8 bases. Germline CDR1 and CDR2: ENHRY and SYGVKD. This CDR3 contains 14 residues. V shed 0 bases, J shed 5 bases, and the junction held 3 bases outside the gene matches. The CDR3 loop reads CAISESGREDEQYF. As DNA, the CDR3 is TGTGCCATCAGTGAGTCGGGGCGGGAGGACGAGCAGTACTTC.

The chain has TRBV18 and TRBJ2-5, with TRBD1 identical over 8 bases. CDR3 size: 14 residues. CDR1 is KGHSH and CDR2 is LQKENI in the germline V gene. Unmatched junction bases numbered 5, after V lost 3 bases and J lost 5 bases. CDR3 region: CASSPLWTGETQYF. Here the CDR3 DNA reads TGTGCCAGCTCACCTTTATGGACAGGGGAGACCCAGTACTTC.

The genes are TRBV10-3 and TRBJ2-5, with 9 bases that match TRBD2. Losses at the gene ends were 0 bases for V and 5 bases for J; bases not matched to a gene: 10. The CDR3 consists of 17 residues. The germline CDR1 and CDR2 sequences are ENHRY and SYGVKD. In nucleotides, the CDR3 is TGTGCCATCAGTGAGTCGGTAGCGGGAGTGGTGGGTGAGACCCAGTACTTC. This sequence encodes CAISESVAGVVGETQYF.

This sequence joins TRBV6-5 and TRBJ2-1, with D possibly matching TRBD1 (5 bases). Trimming removed 4 bases at V and 6 bases at J, with 10 bases between. The germline V gene encodes CDR1 MNHEY and CDR2 SVGAGI. The CDR3 covers 13 residues. The CDR3 nucleotides are TGTGCCAGCAGTTTCCTCCAGGGCAATGAGCAGTTCTTC. Protein sequence: CASSFLQGNEQFF.

This clone was detected once. The chain uses TRBV7-3 and TRBJ2-1, with 13 bases lining up with TRBD2. Germline V gives CDR1 SGHTA, CDR2 FQGTGA. The V and J ends lost 4 bases and 1 base, in that order; junction bases with no gene match: 7. The CDR3 loop spans 18 amino acids. CDR3 protein: CASSSRGTSGESYNEQFF. CDR3 nucleotides: TGTGCCAGCAGCTCCCGGGGGACTAGCGGGGAATCCTACAATGAGCAGTTCTTC.

V is TRBV21-1 and J is TRBJ2-7; the table's D call of TRBD1 was not tested on the DNA. TRBV21-1 is reported as a pseudogene. The CDR3 length is 16 residues. CDR3 in DNA: TGTGCCAGCAGCAAAGAGTGGTCAGGAACATCCTACGAGCAGTACTTC. Amino acids: CASSKEWSGTSYEQYF.

The chain has TRBV9 and TRBJ2-3; 9 bases map to TRBD2. Germline assignment: CDR1 SGDLS and CDR2 YYNGEE. The CDR3 length is 15 residues. J was trimmed by 3 bases and V by 0 bases; bases with no gene match: 2. CDR3 in DNA: TGTGCCAGCAGCGTAGACAGCGGGAGGACAGATACGCAGTATTTT. Encoded protein: CASSVDSGRTDTQYF.

The chain links TRBV6-2 or TRBV6-3 to TRBJ2-7, with 7 bases matching TRBD1. V shed 6 bases, J shed 5 bases, and the junction held 10 bases outside the gene matches. CDR1 and CDR2 (germline): MNHEY, SVGEGT. This CDR3 is 14 amino acids long. DNA for the CDR3: TGTGCCAGCAGCCGGACAGGCGCCTTTAACGAGCAGTACTTC. This encodes CASSRTGAFNEQYF.

The rearrangement joins TRBV28 to TRBJ1-4, with D perhaps matching TRBD1 (6 bases). Trimming cost V 6 bases and J 4 bases, with 12 bases left between them. CDR3 length: 14 amino acids. Germline V CDR1 and CDR2: MDHEN, SYDVKM. CDR3 sequence reads: CASSDGQLNEKLFF. The CDR3 nucleotides read TGTGCCAGCAGCGATGGACAGCTTAATGAAAAACTGTTTTTT.

This clone was found once. Other DNA sequences of this sample code for an identical CDR3. V gene TRBV18 combines with J gene TRBJ1-2; 7 nucleotides agree with TRBD1. The germline gives CDR1 KGHSH, CDR2 LQKENI. J was trimmed by 2 bases and V by 6 bases; bases with no gene match: 6. The CDR3 consists of 14 residues. CDR3 bases: TGTGCCAGCTCCCCCGGGACAGTCAACTATGGCTACACCTTC. It encodes CASSPGTVNYGYTF.

V is TRBV7-6 and J is TRBJ2-4; 9 bases align to TRBD2. The CDR3 sequence is 18 residues long. Germline trimming cut 1 base from V and 1 base from J; bases unmatched to any gene: 8. Germline loops: CDR1 SGHVS, CDR2 FNYEAQ. The DNA for the CDR3 is TGTGCCAGCAGCTTAGGCCCTACTAGCGGGCGGGCCAAAAACATTCAGTACTTC. This gives the protein CASSLGPTSGRAKNIQYF.

This clone is a singleton in its sample. The chain couples TRBV19 to TRBJ1-5, with 8 bases lining up with TRBD1. V gave up 5 bases and J gave up 2 bases; unmatched junction bases: 8. The germline CDR1 and CDR2 sequences are LNHDA and SQIVND (reference sequence). The CDR3 covers 16 residues. CDR3 DNA sequence: TGTGCCAGTAGTCCCCAGGGGGCCAGGGGCAATCAGCCCCAGCATTTT. Encoded protein: CASSPQGARGNQPQHF.

The chain couples TRBV2 to TRBJ2-5; 8 positions match TRBD1. The length of the CDR3 is 13 residues. CDR1 is SNHLY, CDR2 FYNNEI, per germline. V dropped 7 bases and J dropped 2; count of bases not matched to a gene: 3. The CDR3 bases are TGTGCCAGCAAGGACAGGGTACAAGAGACCCAGTACTTC. Protein product: CASKDRVQETQYF. The full variable domain, rest sourced from reference TRBV2 and TRBJ2-5, is EPEVTQTPSHQVTQMGQEVILRCVPISNHLYFYWYRQILGQKVEFLVSFYNNEISEKSEIFDDQFSVERPDGSNFTLKIRSTKLEDSAMYFCASKDRVQETQYFGPGTRLLVL.

This chain connects TRBV19 to TRBJ2-1; the D gene is possibly TRBD2 (6 bases). V was trimmed by 0 bases and J by 11 bases, leaving 14 bases between them. This CDR3 comprises 14 residues. Germline CDR1 is LNHDA and CDR2 is SQIVND (reference sequence). The DNA of the CDR3 is TGTGCCAGTAGTATAGAACAAAGCCTAGCGAAGCAGTTCTTC. Translation gives CASSIEQSLAKQFF.

The chain is built from TRBV30 and TRBJ2-7, with a tentative D call TRBD1 (6 bases). Germline V gene data show CDR1 as GTSNPN and CDR2 as SVGIG (reference sequence). Trimming removed 2 bases from V and 3 bases from J, with 11 bases in between. The CDR3 extends over 13 amino acids. The CDR3 spells CAWSPGTFYEQYF. The DNA of the CDR3 is TGTGCCTGGAGTCCAGGGACATTCTACGAGCAGTACTTC.

The gene calls are TRBV18 and TRBJ1-3; D is undetermined. The CDR3 has 17 residues. From germline, CDR1 is KGHSH and CDR2 LQKENI. Trimming took 3 bases from V and 0 from J, leaving 15 bases between them. DNA of the CDR3: TGTGCCAGCTCACCCCGGCTAGGAACGGGCTCTGGAAACACCATATATTTT. It encodes CASSPRLGTGSGNTIYF. The full variable domain, in which reference TRBV18 and TRBJ1-3 provide the parts outside the CDR3, is NAGVMQNPRHLVRRRGQEARLRCSPMKGHSHVYWYRQLPEEGLKFMVYLQKENIIDESGMPKERFSAEFPKEGPSILRIQQVVRGDSAAYFCASSPRLGTGSGNTIYFGEGSWLTVV.

This chain uses TRBV5-1 with TRBJ1-1; tentative D call: TRBD1 (5 bases). This CDR3 contains 12 residues. V lost 3 bases, J lost 7 bases, and 10 bases lay in between. Germline CDR1 is SGHRS and CDR2 is YFSETQ. In nucleotides, the CDR3 is TGCGCCAGCAGCTGGGGGGGAGATGAAGCTTTCTTT. Translation: CASSWGGDEAFF.